This TCR beta chain was captured by sequencing in a study of blood T cells in healthy people across ages. Overall study findings and caveats: Diversity was higher, and naive CD4+ cells more numerous, in long-lived donors than in aged donors.

This clonotype was picked up one time. Its antigen is currently unknown. Trimming stripped 6 bases from V and 0 bases from J, with 12 bases between. Germline lookup yields CDR1 LGHNA and CDR2 YNFKEQ. CDR3 size: 15 residues. The use of a sample-barcoded 5' primer and a J-beta primer mix characterized a second PCR of roughly 7 to 12 cycles. TCRdb itself ran the 5' RACE reads through MiXCR, one entry per CDR3 protein. The sample holds 380,000 or so distinct CDR3 sequences, roughly half seen once. This chain uses TRBV4-2 with TRBJ2-4; D not certain. This TCR derives from a man aged 55 to 70 in good health. The source material was blood. Written as DNA, the CDR3 is TGTGCCAGCAGGGACGTGAGGCTAGCCAAAAACATTCAGTACTTC. This gives the protein CASRDVRLAKNIQYF.